This T cell receptor beta chain derives from a study of blood T cells in healthy people across ages. Then a second PCR, running about 6 to 11 cycles, was carried out with a sample-barcoded 5' primer and a J-beta primer mix. TCRdb re-called the 5' RACE reads through MiXCR, storing one row per CDR3 protein. Among fewer than 800,000 distinct CDR3 sequences listed, 20% to 30% were seen once. This sample also appeared in a second study, on T cells of mothers and their children. This second report adds: Slightly higher overlap, not significant, was seen in related mother-child pairs than in unrelated pairs.

The sample consisted of blood. The sequence was obtained from a boy between 5 and 17 years old in good health.

CDR3 protein: CASSSGLGNNSPLHF. In DNA, the CDR3 is TGTGCCAGCAGCTCCGGTTTAGGGAATAATTCACCCCTCCACTTT. V usage is TRBV7-9 and J usage is TRBJ1-6, with D unclear. Trimming shortened V by 4 bases and J by 5 bases, and 12 bases separated the two germline ends. Germline V gene sequence: CDR1 SEHNR, CDR2 FQNEAQ (reference sequence). This CDR3 contains 15 residues.